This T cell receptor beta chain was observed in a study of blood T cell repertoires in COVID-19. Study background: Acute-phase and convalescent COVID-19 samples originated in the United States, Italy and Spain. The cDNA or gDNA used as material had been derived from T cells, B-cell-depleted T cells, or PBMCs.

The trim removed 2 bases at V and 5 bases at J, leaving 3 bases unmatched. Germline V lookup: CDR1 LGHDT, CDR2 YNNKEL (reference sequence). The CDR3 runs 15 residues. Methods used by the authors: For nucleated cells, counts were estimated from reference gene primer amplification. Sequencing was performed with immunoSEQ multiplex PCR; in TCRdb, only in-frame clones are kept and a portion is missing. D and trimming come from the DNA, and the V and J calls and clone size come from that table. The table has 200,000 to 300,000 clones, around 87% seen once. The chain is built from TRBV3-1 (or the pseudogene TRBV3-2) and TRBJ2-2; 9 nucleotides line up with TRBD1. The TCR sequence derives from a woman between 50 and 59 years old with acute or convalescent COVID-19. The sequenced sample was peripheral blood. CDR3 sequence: CASSQWDRATGELFF. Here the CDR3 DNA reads TGTGCCAGCAGCCAATGGGACAGGGCTACCGGGGAGCTGTTTTTT.